The 18 T cell receptor beta chains below all came from one sample that was sequenced in a study of T cells expressing NK-cell markers (dated by TCRdb to 2020 to 2022). Receptor libraries were prepared by 5' RACE. Sequencer: Illumina HiSeq 2000. TCRdb reprocessed the reads and assigns one entry to each CDR3 protein sequence, leaving out DNA. The sample table records around 470,000 distinct CDR3 sequences. The ten top clones hold 1.4% to 1.5% of the sample. Sequenced sample: blood T cells: a sorted CD56 or NKG2C T cell subset, CD4+ or CD8+ T cells, or bulk PBMC T cells (not recorded which). The receptors come from a woman between 45 and 60 years old in good health. Donor details come from another sample of the same person, matched by shared clones.

This chain connects TRBV5-6 to TRBJ2-5; the TRBD1 assignment by TCRdb is unverifiable without DNA. CDR3 length: 14 amino acids. The germline V gene encodes CDR1 SGHDT and CDR2 YYEEEE. The CDR3: CASSLQRGEGTQYF.

The V and J genes are TRBV7-2 and TRBJ1-5; there is no DNA to check the TCRdb D call of TRBD1. The CDR3 covers 15 residues. Germline V gives CDR1 SGHTA, CDR2 FQGNSA. CDR3 region: CASSTRTGEVQPQHF.

The V and J genes are TRBV24-1 and TRBJ2-5; TCRdb returns TRBD1, unconfirmable since there is no DNA. The germline V gene has CDR1 KGHDR and CDR2 SFDVKD. The CDR3 is 14 residues long. The CDR3 region is CATGGTGVRETQYF.

V gene TRBV2 combines with J gene TRBJ2-7; the TRBD1 assignment by TCRdb is unverifiable without DNA. The CDR3 loop spans 12 amino acids. The V gene's germline CDR1 is SNHLY and CDR2 FYNNEI. The CDR3 here is CASKTGIDEQYF.

The rearrangement uses TRBV15 and TRBJ2-1. CDR3 size: 16 residues. From germline, CDR1 is LNHNV and CDR2 YYDKDF (reference sequence). The chain's CDR3 is CATSRETTSSYNEQFF.

This chain uses TRBV20-1 with TRBJ1-3; checking the TCRdb D call of TRBD1 is not possible without DNA. This CDR3 contains 15 residues. The germline V gene has CDR1 DFQATT and CDR2 SNEGSKA (reference sequence). CDR3 region: CSARVPTGFGNTIYF.

This CDR3 reads CASSTSGGLGQPQHF. This chain links TRBV12-3 or TRBV12-4 with TRBJ1-5; the TRBD1 assignment by TCRdb is unverifiable without DNA. The CDR3 has 15 residues.

The rearrangement links TRBV27 to TRBJ2-1; the D gene TCRdb calls, TRBD1, cannot be checked with no DNA. There are 15 residues in the CDR3. Germline values: CDR1 MNHEY, CDR2 SMNVEV (reference sequence). CDR3 protein: CASSLGHLYYNEQFF.

V and J are TRBV11-2 and TRBJ2-1; TCRdb proposes TRBD2, but this gene call is untestable without DNA. The CDR3 is 16 amino acids. Germline CDR1 and CDR2: SGHAT and FQNNGV. The CDR3 is CASVPGLSVSYNEQFF.

The V call is TRBV12-3 or TRBV12-4, the J call TRBJ1-2; TCRdb's assignment of TRBD1 cannot be checked, as there is no DNA. The CDR3 is 15 amino acids. CDR3 region: CASRPSGQTVYGYTF.

V usage is TRBV29-1 and J usage is TRBJ1-1; as DNA is missing, the TRBD1 call by TCRdb cannot be tested. CDR3 length: 13 amino acids. The germline gives CDR1 SQVTM, CDR2 ANQGSEA. The CDR3 sequence is CSGKQGAGTEAFF.

This chain links TRBV12-3 or TRBV12-4 with TRBJ2-1; absent DNA, TCRdb's TRBD2 call cannot be checked. CDR3 length equals 14 residues. CDR3 residues: CASSLRDYNSEQFF.

The chain has TRBV14 and TRBJ2-7; TCRdb names TRBD1, which stays unverified in the absence of DNA. The CDR3 consists of 14 residues. Per the germline V gene, CDR1 is SGHDN and CDR2 is FVKESK. CDR3 residues: CASSQVYREDEQYF. The whole variable domain, remainder taken from reference TRBV14 and TRBJ2-7, is EAGVTQFPSHSVIEKGQTVTLRCDPISGHDNLYWYRRVMGKEIKFLLHFVKESKQDESGMPNNRFLAERTGGTYSTLKVQPAELEDSGVYFCASSQVYREDEQYFGPGTRLTVT.

The chain uses TRBV5-5 and TRBJ1-2; TCRdb returns TRBD1, unconfirmable since there is no DNA. Germline values: CDR1 SGHKS, CDR2 YYEKEE (reference sequence). This CDR3 has 16 residues. The CDR3 loop is CASSPNPGRTNYGYTF. Combining the CDR3 with reference TRBV5-5 and TRBJ1-2 gives the whole variable domain DAGVTQSPTHLIKTRGQQVTLRCSPISGHKSVSWYQQVLGQGPQFIFQYYEKEERGRGNFPDRFSARQFPNYSSELNVNALLLGDSALYLCASSPNPGRTNYGYTFGSGTRLTVV.

CDR3 sequence reads: CASSSLPWEQYF. The chain employs TRBV7-9 and TRBJ2-7. Germline V lookup: CDR1 SEHNR, CDR2 FQNEAQ (reference sequence). This CDR3 region has 12 residues.

The chain combines TRBV2 with TRBJ2-5; as DNA is missing, the TRBD1 call by TCRdb cannot be tested. This CDR3 has 15 residues. The germline V gene has CDR1 SNHLY and CDR2 FYNNEI. The CDR3 loop reads CASSEQDRLSETQYF.

The chain couples TRBV6-5 to TRBJ1-2; there is no DNA to check the TCRdb D call of TRBD1. Per the germline V gene, CDR1 is MNHEY and CDR2 is SVGAGI. The CDR3 spans 15 residues. CDR3 region: CASSYREEGRYGYTF.

This chain joins TRBV2 and TRBJ2-5. Germline V gene data show CDR1 as SNHLY and CDR2 as FYNNEI. The CDR3 runs 15 residues. CDR3 amino acids: CASKRSSYDQETQYF.